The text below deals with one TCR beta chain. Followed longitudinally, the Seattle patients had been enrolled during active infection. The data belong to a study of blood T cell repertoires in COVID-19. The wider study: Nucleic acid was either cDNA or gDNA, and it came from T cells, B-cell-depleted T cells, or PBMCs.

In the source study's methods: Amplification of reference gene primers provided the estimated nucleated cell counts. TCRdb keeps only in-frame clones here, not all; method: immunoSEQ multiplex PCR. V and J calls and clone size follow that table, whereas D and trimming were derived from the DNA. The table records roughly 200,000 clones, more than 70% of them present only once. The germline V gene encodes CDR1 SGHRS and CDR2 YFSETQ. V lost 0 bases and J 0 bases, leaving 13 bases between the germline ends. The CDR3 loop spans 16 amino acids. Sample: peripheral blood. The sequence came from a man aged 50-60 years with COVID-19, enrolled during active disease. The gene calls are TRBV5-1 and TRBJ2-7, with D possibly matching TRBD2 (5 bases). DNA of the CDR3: TGCGCCAGCAGCTTGGGGACGGGATCCCCCTCCTACGAGCAGTACTTC. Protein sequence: CASSLGTGSPSYEQYF.